The clone carrying this T cell receptor (beta chain) was seen repeatedly, ten times or more. The antigen is not known. V lost 0 bases to trimming and J lost 0 bases, with 11 bases between them. CDR3 length: 17 residues. Per germline, CDR1 LGHNA and CDR2 YSLEER. The data are from a study of molecular identifiers for immune sequencing clone quantification. Study background: Four of five splits of RNA from 20,000 or 100,000 naive CD8 cells were sequenced in replicates.

Previously described methods and listed TCR primers were used for bulk TCR libraries. Via MiXCR, TCRdb re-called the PCR reads, giving one row per CDR3 protein. The sample lists more than 550,000 distinct CDR3 sequences; less than 30% were seen once. The study, taken as a whole, reports: Clones above 20 RNA copies contained over 98% of effector molecules but under 1% of naive ones.

Based on a CD8+CD4-CCR7+CD45RA+ profile, naive CD8 T cells were sorted. The genes are TRBV4-3 and TRBJ2-2; D gene uncertain. This clonotype was obtained from a human donor in good health. Some libraries in this study had Jurkat cell RNA spiked in. Sequenced: naive CD8+ T cells from blood, with Jurkat cell RNA spiked in. Indicated subset: FACS-sorted CD8+CD4-CCR7+CD45RA+ naive T cells. The DNA for the CDR3 is TGCGCCAGCAGCCAAGATTGGGAAGATGCGAACACCGGGGAGCTGTTTTTT. Its translation: CASSQDWEDANTGELFF.